This passage covers 15 T cell receptor beta chains from one sample sequenced in a study of blood T cells in healthy people across ages. Sample-barcoded 5' priming and a J-beta primer mix drove a second PCR of roughly 7 to 11 cycles. Each CDR3 protein is one row after TCRdb ran MiXCR on the 5' RACE reads. The table shows 1.5 million to 2 million distinct CDR3 sequences, with approximately 28% occurring only once. The sample was blood. Receptor source: a woman aged 25 to 39 in good health.

This clonotype was detected many times. The chain recombines TRBV20-1 with TRBJ2-7, with D perhaps matching TRBD1 or TRBD2 (5 bases each). This CDR3 comprises 16 residues. Trimming stripped 5 bases from V and 2 bases from J, with 22 bases between. Germline lookup yields CDR1 DFQATT and CDR2 SNEGSKA (reference sequence). The CDR3 spells CSAAESGQPLTYEQYF. The CDR3 bases are TGCAGTGCTGCCGAGAGCGGACAACCCCTCACCTACGAGCAGTACTTC.

The J gene is TRBJ2-1, the V gene TRBV12-3 or TRBV12-4; 7 nucleotides align to TRBD2. CDR3 size: 15 residues. Trimming at V came to 6 bases and at J to 3 bases, leaving 8 bases not matched to a gene. The CDR3 here is CASSDKRDHYNEQFF. CDR3 in DNA: TGTGCCAGCAGCGATAAGCGGGACCACTACAATGAGCAGTTCTTC.

The table lists this clonotype with many counts. The chain has TRBV12-3 or TRBV12-4 and TRBJ2-5; D possibly corresponds to TRBD1 (6 bases). Between the trimmed V and J ends, which lost 5 bases and 5 bases, there was a span of 15 bases. This CDR3 spans 14 amino acids. The CDR3: CASSRTSQGETQYF. The CDR3 DNA is TGTGCCAGCAGTCGAACCTCCCAGGGGGAGACCCAGTACTTC.

The chain couples TRBV5-5 to TRBJ1-6, with D uncertain. The germline V gene has CDR1 SGHKS and CDR2 YYEKEE (reference sequence). Trimming removed 5 bases at V and 7 bases at J, with 13 bases between. This CDR3 has 14 residues. This CDR3 reads CASREVGQNSPLHF. Written as DNA, the CDR3 is TGTGCCAGCAGGGAAGTAGGTCAGAATTCACCCCTCCACTTT.

The sample holds a few counts of this clonotype. The chain uses TRBV5-1 and TRBJ2-1; 15 nucleotides match TRBD2. CDR3 length equals 17 residues. The junction had 3 bases not matched to a gene; V was cut back by 2 bases and J by 3 bases. Germline-derived CDR1 and CDR2 are SGHRS and YFSETQ. The CDR3 sequence is CASSFRTSGGVYNEQFF. In DNA, the CDR3 is TGCGCCAGCAGCTTTCGGACTAGCGGGGGGGTCTACAATGAGCAGTTCTTC. The full variable domain, with the rest looked up from reference TRBV5-1 and TRBJ2-1, is KAGVTQTPRYLIKTRGQQVTLSCSPISGHRSVSWYQQTPGQGLQFLFEYFSETQRNKGNFPGRFSGRQFSNSRSEMNVSTLELGDSALYLCASSFRTSGGVYNEQFFGPGTRLTVL.

There are a few counts of this clonotype. V is TRBV7-8 and J is TRBJ2-2; 7 positions match TRBD2. V gave up 4 bases and J gave up 3 bases; unmatched junction bases: 8. This CDR3 has 16 residues. CDR1 and CDR2 from the germline V gene are SGHVS and FQNEAQ. CDR3 protein: CASSSDEGRDTGELFF. CDR3 DNA: TGTGCCAGCAGCTCGGATGAGGGGAGGGACACCGGGGAGCTGTTTTTT.

The chain joins TRBV29-1 to TRBJ1-1; D may be TRBD1 (5 bases). The germline V and J ends were trimmed by 7 bases and 1 base, with 10 bases remaining between them. This CDR3 has 12 residues. Germline CDR1 reads SQVTM; CDR2 reads ANQGSEA. Written as DNA, the CDR3 is TGCAGCGCACAGGTTGGGAACACTGAAGCTTTCTTT. Protein sequence: CSAQVGNTEAFF.

The V call is TRBV27, the J call TRBJ1-4; TRBD1 matches at 8 bases. The J segment lost 13 bases and the V segment lost 6 bases, leaving 13 bases of the junction unmatched. Germline V CDR1 and CDR2: MNHEY, SMNVEV (reference sequence). This CDR3 region has 14 residues. The DNA for the CDR3 is TGTGCCAGCAGAACCGACAGGGGTAGGTCTCGACTGTTTTTT. Translation: CASRTDRGRSRLFF.

Comment on this clonotype: Germline and junction disagree at one end, which may indicate a read error. This sequence joins TRBV5-1 and TRBJ2-3; TRBD1 agrees at 9 bases. The V gene's germline CDR1 is SGHRS and CDR2 YFSETQ. CDR3 size: 18 residues. In DNA form, the CDR3 reads TGCGCCGGCAGCTTGGATACTTCACGGGACAGGGTCGCAGATACGCAGTATTTT. It codes for CAGSLDTSRDRVADTQYF.

This clonotype was detected many times. Relative to the germline gene, one junction end is altered; a read error may explain this. The CDR3 loop reads CASSIAGPNTGELFF. CDR3 bases: TGTGCCAGCAGTATAGCGGGGCCGAACACCGGGGAGCTGTTTTTT. The chain combines TRBV12-3 or TRBV12-4 with TRBJ2-2, with 8 positions matching TRBD2. The CDR3 is 15 residues long.

Details on this clonotype: Possible read error: a much larger clone is one base away. The V call is TRBV28, the J call TRBJ2-5; tentative D call: TRBD1 (5 bases). The DNA end lines up better with TRBJ2-7; the J call may be wrong. This CDR3 region has 13 residues. Germline V gene data show CDR1 as MDHEN and CDR2 as SYDVKM. CDR3 in amino acids: CASRGQDGNEQYF. In nucleotides, the CDR3 is TGTGCCAGCAGGGGGCAAGATGGGAACGAGCAGTACTTC.

The chain carries TRBV10-3 and TRBJ1-1; 12 bases line up with TRBD1. V lost 6 bases to trimming and J lost 0 bases; unmatched junction nucleotides: 5. CDR1 and CDR2 from the germline V gene are ENHRY and SYGVKD. This CDR3 spans 16 amino acids. The CDR3 is CAIRGTGGLMNTEAFF. Written as DNA, the CDR3 is TGTGCCATCAGAGGGACAGGGGGCCTCATGAACACTGAAGCTTTCTTT.

The chain employs TRBV7-2 and TRBJ2-5; 9 positions match TRBD1. Germline CDR1 and CDR2: SGHTA and FQGNSA. This CDR3 comprises 15 residues. V lost 4 bases, J lost 5 bases, and 8 bases stayed unmatched. The CDR3 nucleotides read TGTGCCAGCAGCTATCAATCAGGGACAGGGGAGACCCAGTACTTC. This encodes CASSYQSGTGETQYF.

This clonotype was observed at least ten times. V and J are TRBV12-3 or TRBV12-4 and TRBJ2-1, with D perhaps matching TRBD2 (7 bases). Trimming took off 5 bases at V and 6 bases at J, with 20 bases between the two ends. CDR3 size: 16 residues. The CDR3 is CASSPAASRGRNEQFF. The CDR3 nucleotides read TGTGCCAGCAGTCCGGCCGCCTCGCGGGGGCGCAATGAGCAGTTCTTC.

The chain uses TRBV11-3 and TRBJ2-5; a possible D gene is TRBD2 (5 bases). The V and J ends lost 7 bases and 2 bases respectively, with 14 bases between them. The CDR3 covers 14 residues. Germline V CDR1 and CDR2: SGHNT, YENEEA. The CDR3 protein is CASKKDPGQETQYF. The CDR3 region has the DNA TGTGCCAGCAAAAAGGACCCGGGACAAGAGACCCAGTACTTC.